The 21 T cell receptor beta chains presented below share a single source sample, sequenced in a study of blood T cell repertoires in COVID-19. Generated by immunoSEQ multiplex PCR, the TCRdb table keeps only in-frame clones and is missing some. The data show under 300,000 clones, approximately 90% seen once. Sequencing was done on a sample of PBMCs or T cells enriched from blood (not recorded which). The receptors shown here come from a woman between 18 and 29 years old who had recovered from COVID-19.

The rearrangement links TRBV10-2 to TRBJ2-3, with TRBD1 as a possible D gene (6 bases). The CDR3 totals 14 residues. Trimming pared 0 bases from V and 3 bases from J, leaving 7 bases between. CDR1 WSHSY and CDR2 SAAADI come from the germline V gene. The CDR3 is CASSESRGTDTQYF. The CDR3, as DNA: TGCGCCAGCAGTGAGTCGAGGGGGACAGATACGCAGTATTTT.

This chain joins TRBV4-1 and TRBJ1-6, with 8 bases lining up with TRBD1. Germline trimming cut 7 bases from V and 6 bases from J; bases unmatched to any gene: 2. CDR3 length equals 13 residues. CDR1 and CDR2 (germline): MGHRA, YSYEKL. CDR3 nucleotide sequence: TGCGCCAGCAACGACAGGGGTAATTCACCCCTCCACTTT. Protein product: CASNDRGNSPLHF.

J is TRBJ2-5 and V is TRBV5-1; 10 bases match TRBD1. Per germline, CDR1 SGHRS and CDR2 YFSETQ. Unmatched junction bases numbered 10, after V lost 3 bases and J lost 5 bases. CDR3 size: 16 residues. CDR3: CASSWGTGDYRETQYF. The CDR3 nucleotides read TGCGCCAGCAGCTGGGGGACAGGGGATTATAGGGAGACCCAGTACTTC.

The J gene is TRBJ1-6, the V gene TRBV6-1; possibly TRBD1 for D (6 bases). Germline V gene sequence: CDR1 MNHNS, CDR2 SASEGT. The CDR3 runs 14 residues. The V and J ends lost 2 bases and 8 bases respectively, with 10 bases between them. CDR3 bases: TGTGCCAGCAGTGAATTGGGGGCCTATTCACCCCTCCACTTT. Protein product: CASSELGAYSPLHF.

This clone was recorded only once. This chain links TRBV10-3 with TRBJ2-3; TRBD1 matches 8 bases. CDR3 size: 16 residues. Germline CDR1 is ENHRY and CDR2 is SYGVKD. V lost 2 bases and J lost 4; bases outside the gene matches: 8. The CDR3 reads CAISETYRGSADTQYF. The CDR3 DNA follows: TGTGCCATCAGTGAGACTTACAGGGGGTCGGCAGATACGCAGTATTTT.

The table lists this clone with a few counts. V gene TRBV11-2 combines with J gene TRBJ2-7; TRBD1 might be the D (6 bases). Trimming stripped 3 bases from V and 10 bases from J, with 16 bases between. The CDR3 has 13 residues. Germline assignment: CDR1 SGHAT and CDR2 FQNNGV. DNA for the CDR3: TGTGCCAGCAGCTTCCGGCAGGGGTTCGATCAGTACTTC. Its protein product is CASSFRQGFDQYF. Variable domain in full (rest from reference TRBV11-2 and TRBJ2-7): EAGVAQSPRYKIIEKRQSVAFWCNPISGHATLYWYQQILGQGPKLLIQFQNNGVVDDSQLPKDRFSAERLKGVDSTLKIQPAKLEDSAVYLCASSFRQGFDQYFGPGTRLTVT.

The chain recombines TRBV4-2 with TRBJ1-2, with D perhaps matching TRBD1 (6 bases). The CDR3 contains 15 residues. CDR1 LGHNA and CDR2 YNFKEQ come from the germline V gene. V lost 4 bases and J 8 bases, leaving 20 bases between the germline ends. The CDR3 loop is CASSRDSGRGGGYTF. CDR3 in DNA: TGTGCCAGCAGCCGAGATTCCGGCCGGGGGGGCGGCTACACCTTC.

This clone was found a few times. The genes are TRBV5-1 and TRBJ2-2; no definite D call. The CDR3 consists of 14 residues. Germline V gives CDR1 SGHRS, CDR2 YFSETQ. The germline V and J ends were trimmed by 0 bases and 7 bases, with 10 bases remaining between them. DNA for the CDR3: TGCGCCAGCAGCTTGGCCCCGCCAGGCGGGGAGCTGTTTTTT. As protein: CASSLAPPGGELFF.

This chain joins TRBV6-1 and TRBJ2-7, with 7 bases lining up with TRBD1. The CDR3 is 15 residues long. V lost 3 bases and J lost 0; bases outside the gene matches: 5. Per germline, CDR1 MNHNS and CDR2 SASEGT. This CDR3 reads CASSDGAGGSYEQYF. DNA for the CDR3: TGTGCCAGCAGTGACGGGGCAGGGGGCTCCTACGAGCAGTACTTC.

The chain carries TRBV6-5 and TRBJ1-6; maybe TRBD1 (5 bases). Trimming removed 8 bases from V and 6 bases from J, with 11 bases in between. Per germline, CDR1 MNHEY and CDR2 SVGAGI. CDR3 length: 13 residues. CDR3 DNA sequence: TGTGCCAGCGGGTCAGGGCCTAATTCACCCCTCCACTTT. Its translation is CASGSGPNSPLHF.

The V and J genes are TRBV7-9 and TRBJ2-7; D is undetermined. In germline, CDR1 is SEHNR, CDR2 FQNEAQ (reference sequence). The CDR3 runs 11 residues. Trimming pared 5 bases from V and 4 bases from J, leaving 6 bases between. CDR3 in DNA: TGTGCCAGCAGCCTTCAGTACGAGCAGTACTTC. Encoded protein: CASSLQYEQYF.

The chain joins TRBV5-1 to TRBJ2-3, with D possibly TRBD2 on 6 matching bases. Trimming shortened V by 4 bases and J by 5 bases, and 14 bases separated the two germline ends. The CDR3 totals 14 residues. Germline V gene lookup returns CDR1 SGHRS and CDR2 YFSETQ. This chain's CDR3 is CASSGGTTRDTQYF. CDR3 coding DNA: TGCGCCAGCAGCGGCGGGACGACCCGAGATACGCAGTATTTT.

The rearrangement uses TRBV18 and TRBJ1-1; 10 nucleotides agree with TRBD1. This CDR3 contains 13 residues. The germline V gene has CDR1 KGHSH and CDR2 LQKENI. The V and J ends lost 3 bases and 11 bases, in that order; junction bases with no gene match: 6. The CDR3 here is CASSPIGQGVAFF. CDR3 nucleotide sequence: TGTGCCAGCTCACCCATCGGACAGGGGGTGGCTTTCTTT.

The genes are TRBV29-1 and TRBJ1-1; TRBD1 might be the D (5 bases). Germline CDR1 is SQVTM and CDR2 is ANQGSEA. The CDR3 sequence is 13 residues long. The V and J ends lost 8 bases and 1 base respectively, with 14 bases between them. The CDR3 loop is CSTAQGGNTEAFF. CDR3 sequence (DNA): TGCAGCACAGCTCAGGGCGGGAACACTGAAGCTTTCTTT.

V gene TRBV7-8 combines with J gene TRBJ1-4; tentative D call: TRBD1 (6 bases). Germline V gene sequence: CDR1 SGHVS, CDR2 FQNEAQ. Trimming stripped 5 bases from V and 6 bases from J, with 13 bases between. This CDR3 is 14 amino acids long. The CDR3 region is CASSRDNSDEKLFF. The CDR3 coding sequence is TGTGCCAGCAGCCGGGACAATTCGGATGAAAAACTGTTTTTT.

CDR3 DNA: TGTGCCAGCAGTTTTCTCGGCGGGGTATTCTATGGCTACACCTTC. It codes for CASSFLGGVFYGYTF. This sequence joins TRBV27 and TRBJ1-2; D is uncertain. Germline V gene data show CDR1 as MNHEY and CDR2 as SMNVEV (reference sequence). CDR3 length: 15 amino acids. The V end lost 3 bases, the J end lost 4 bases, and 15 bases lay between the germline ends.

The rearrangement uses TRBV28 and TRBJ2-7, with 7 bases identical to TRBD2. This CDR3 comprises 14 residues. V gave up 2 bases and J gave up 3 bases; unmatched junction bases: 4. Per germline, CDR1 MDHEN and CDR2 SYDVKM. DNA of the CDR3: TGTGCCAGCAGTTTAGGGGGGGGGTTCTACGAGCAGTACTTC. This sequence encodes CASSLGGGFYEQYF.

The chain is built from TRBV7-6 and TRBJ1-6; 9 bases align to TRBD1. This CDR3 is 15 amino acids long. Germline V gene lookup returns CDR1 SGHVS and CDR2 FNYEAQ. The V segment lost 4 bases and the J segment 4 bases; nucleotides outside the gene matches: 2. The CDR3 DNA follows: TGTGCCAGCAGCTCTGGGACAGGGTATAATTCACCCCTCCACTTT. It is translated as CASSSGTGYNSPLHF.

J is TRBJ2-1 and V is TRBV18; D uncertain. Trimming left V 4 bases short and J 8 bases short, with 6 bases between. CDR3 length: 11 amino acids. Germline CDR1 and CDR2: KGHSH and LQKENI. The CDR3 sequence is CASSLTYEQFF. CDR3 DNA: TGTGCCAGCTCACTTACTTATGAGCAGTTCTTC.

The rearrangement links TRBV2 to TRBJ2-1; no definite D call. Germline V gene sequence: CDR1 SNHLY, CDR2 FYNNEI. This CDR3 has 12 amino acids. Deletions cut 3 bases from V and 4 bases from J, with 4 bases between. The CDR3 spells CASSDGYNEQFF. The CDR3 bases are TGTGCCAGCAGTGACGGGTACAATGAGCAGTTCTTC.

As DNA, the CDR3 is TGTGCCAGCAGCGTAGATCAGGGAATCTATGGCTACACCTTC. The encoded protein is CASSVDQGIYGYTF. The chain has TRBV9 and TRBJ1-2, with D tentatively TRBD1 (5 bases). Germline V lookup: CDR1 SGDLS, CDR2 YYNGEE. V lost 0 bases, J lost 4 bases, and 10 bases lay in between. The CDR3 spans 14 residues.